This T cell receptor beta chain stems from a study of cytomegalovirus exposure and HLA in healthy donors. Points on this clone: Its antigen is unidentified.

Study-level findings and limits: While the bulk of TCR sequences proved rare, some public TCRs turned up in many donors.

The assay was immunoSEQ multiplex PCR, and TCRdb's table has in-frame clones only and misses some. The sample lists a few hundred thousand clones; 86% were seen once. Trimming took 9 bases from V and 8 from J, leaving 14 bases between them. The germline gives CDR1 MDHEN, CDR2 SYDVKM. The CDR3 sequence is 12 residues long. The TCR comes from a woman aged 18-30 years in good health and CMV-seronegative. The V gene is TRBV28, the J gene TRBJ2-1; D unclear. Sequenced material: PBMCs. CDR3 nucleotides: TGTGCCAGTAGCAACTGGAAACATGAGCAGTTCTTC. This translates into CASSNWKHEQFF.